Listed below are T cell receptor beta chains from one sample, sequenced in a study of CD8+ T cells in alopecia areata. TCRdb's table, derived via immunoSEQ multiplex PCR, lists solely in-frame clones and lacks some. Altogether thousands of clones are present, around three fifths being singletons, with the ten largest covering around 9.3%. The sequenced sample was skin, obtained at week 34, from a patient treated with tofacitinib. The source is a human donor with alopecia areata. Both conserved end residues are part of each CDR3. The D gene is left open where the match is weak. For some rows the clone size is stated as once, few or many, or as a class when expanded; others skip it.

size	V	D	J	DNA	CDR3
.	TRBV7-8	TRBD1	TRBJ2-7	TGTGCCAGCAGCACCCGACAGGGGCCATCCTACGAGCAGTACTTC	CASSTRQGPSYEQYF
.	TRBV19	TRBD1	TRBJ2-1	TGTGCCAGTAGTTCCCTGGACAGGGGTTACAATGAGCAGTTCTTC	CASSSLDRGYNEQFF
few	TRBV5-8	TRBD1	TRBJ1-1	TGTGCCAGCAGCTTCTACAGGGGAAGGACCACTGAAGCTTTCTTT	CASSFYRGRTTEAFF
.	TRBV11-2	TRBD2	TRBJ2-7	TGTGCCAGCAGCTTAGCGTCAGGGACTAGCGGATACGAGCAGTACTTC	CASSLASGTSGYEQYF
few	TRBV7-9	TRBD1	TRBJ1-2	TGTGCCAGCAGCTTAGCGGGGACAGCTGAGGGCTACACCTTC	CASSLAGTAEGYTF
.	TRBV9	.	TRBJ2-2	TGTGCCAGCAGCGGATCTCAAGGGCGTACCGGGGAGCTGTTTTTT	CASSGSQGRTGELFF
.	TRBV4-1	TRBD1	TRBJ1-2	TGCGCCAGCAGCCTTACCCCCGGGACAGACTATGGCTACACCTTC	CASSLTPGTDYGYTF
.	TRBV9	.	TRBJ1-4	TGTGCCAGCAGCGTAGCGAGTGGGGTCGGGGAAAAACTGTTTTTT	CASSVASGVGEKLFF
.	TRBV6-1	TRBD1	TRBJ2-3	TGTGCCAGCAGTGAAGAGACAGGGGGCGCAGATACGCAGTATTTT	CASSEETGGADTQYF
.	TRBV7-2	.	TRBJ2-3	TGTGCCAGCGGGGTTTGGGGGGATGGCACAGATACGCAGTATTTT	CASGVWGDGTDTQYF
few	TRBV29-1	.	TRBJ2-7	TGCAGCGTTGAACTGAGGGCAGGGAATACGAGGGAGCAGTACTTC	CSVELRAGNTREQYF
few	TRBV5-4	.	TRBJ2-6	TGTGCCAGCAGCTTAGGCGGTAATCCCGGGGCCAACGTCCTGACTTTC	CASSLGGNPGANVLTF
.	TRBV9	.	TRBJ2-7	TGTGCCAGCAGCGTAAATGAGGGGTACGAGCAGTACTTC	CASSVNEGYEQYF
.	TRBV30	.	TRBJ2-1	TGTGCCTGGATGGGTCGACAGATGTACAATGTGCAGTTCTTC	CAWMGRQMYNVQFF
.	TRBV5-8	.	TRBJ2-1	TGTGCCAGCAGCTTGAGACGGAGGAATGAGCAGTTCTTC	CASSLRRRNEQFF
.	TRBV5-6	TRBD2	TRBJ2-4	TGTGCCAGCAGCTTGCGGGGGGGCAAAAACATTCAGTACTTC	CASSLRGGKNIQYF
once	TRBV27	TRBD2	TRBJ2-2	TGTGCCAGCAGTTTATCAGGGGCGCAGGCGGGAGGTCACACCGGGGAGCTGTTTTTT	CASSLSGAQAGGHTGELFF
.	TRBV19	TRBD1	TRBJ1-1	TGTGCCAGTAGTTCTTCCGGGACAGCTAACACTGAAGCTTTCTTT	CASSSSGTANTEAFF
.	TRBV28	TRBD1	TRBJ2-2	TGTGCCAGCAGTGGCACCCGACAGGGGGCGAACACCGGGGAGCTGTTTTTT	CASSGTRQGANTGELFF
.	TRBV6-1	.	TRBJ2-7	TGTGCCAGCAGTACCAGACAGGGAGGTCAGGACGAGCAGTACTTC	CASSTRQGGQDEQYF
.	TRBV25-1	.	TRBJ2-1	TGTGCCAGCAGTCCCTGGGACCTCAATGAGCAGTTCTTC	CASSPWDLNEQFF
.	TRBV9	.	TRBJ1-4	TGTGCCAGCAGCGTAGGGGACCCTGAGCAAGAAAAACTGTTTTTT	CASSVGDPEQEKLFF
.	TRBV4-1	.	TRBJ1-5	TGCGCCAGCAGCCAAGGTCTACAGGTTAATCAGCCCCAGCATTTT	CASSQGLQVNQPQHF
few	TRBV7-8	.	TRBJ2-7	TGTGCCAGCAGCTTAGCGCAAGGGGGGTCCGAGCAGTACTTC	CASSLAQGGSEQYF
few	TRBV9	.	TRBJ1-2	TGTGCCAGCAGCGTAGGCGGCAGTCTGGAAGATGGCTACACCTTC	CASSVGGSLEDGYTF